A single sample is the source of the 29 T cell receptor beta chains below, sequenced in a study of blood T cell repertoires in COVID-19. Assay used: immunoSEQ multiplex PCR; TCRdb lists only in-frame clones, some missing. The sample holds about 190,000 clones; 70% to 85% are singletons and the top ten take about 6.9%. Material for sequencing was peripheral blood. These receptors came from an elderly man with COVID-19, enrolled during active disease.

This rearrangement joins TRBV4-2 to TRBJ1-1, with D hard to call. CDR1 is LGHNA, CDR2 YNFKEQ, per germline. This CDR3 has 14 residues. V gave up 7 bases and J gave up 1 base, with 13 bases separating them. The CDR3 coding sequence is TGTGCCAGCACCGATCTACAGAGGAACACTGAAGCTTTCTTT. Its translation is CASTDLQRNTEAFF.

The chain recombines TRBV11-2 with TRBJ2-2; D unclear. The ends were cut back, 6 bases at V and 1 base at J, with 9 bases in the middle. The germline V gene encodes CDR1 SGHAT and CDR2 FQNNGV. The CDR3 is 14 amino acids. This CDR3 reads CASSPLGNTGELFF. The CDR3 DNA is TGTGCCAGCAGTCCTCTAGGGAACACCGGGGAGCTGTTTTTT.

Concerning this clone itself: This specimen includes other DNA sequences encoding the same CDR3. The V call is TRBV5-1, the J call TRBJ1-6; no firm D call. V lost 0 bases to trimming and J lost 8 bases, with 3 bases between them. This CDR3 is built from 12 residues. Looked up from germline, CDR1 is SGHRS and CDR2 is YFSETQ. CDR3 in DNA: TGCGCCAGCAGCTTGGGAGATTCACCCCTCCACTTT. It encodes CASSLGDSPLHF. The entire variable domain, with the rest obtained from reference TRBV5-1 and TRBJ1-6, is as follows: KAGVTQTPRYLIKTRGQQVTLSCSPISGHRSVSWYQQTPGQGLQFLFEYFSETQRNKGNFPGRFSGRQFSNSRSEMNVSTLELGDSALYLCASSLGDSPLHFGNGTRLTVT.

The chain couples TRBV27 to TRBJ1-6; 9 positions agree with TRBD1. Per the germline V gene, CDR1 is MNHEY and CDR2 is SMNVEV (reference sequence). CDR3 length equals 15 residues. With 2 bases clipped from V and 7 bases from J, the junction kept 3 bases outside the gene matches. This CDR3 is CASSLLGQGNSPLHF. The CDR3 DNA follows: TGTGCCAGCAGTTTACTCGGACAGGGGAATTCACCCCTCCACTTT.

The rearrangement joins TRBV3-1 (or the pseudogene TRBV3-2) to TRBJ2-7; a weak D match, TRBD1 (5 bases). Trimming shortened V by 4 bases and J by 3 bases, and 10 bases separated the two germline ends. Per germline, CDR1 LGHDT and CDR2 YNNKEL (reference sequence). The CDR3 has 13 residues. CDR3 protein: CASSPQGDYEQYF. The CDR3 DNA reads TGTGCCAGCAGCCCGCAGGGTGACTACGAGCAGTACTTC.

In nucleotides, the CDR3 is TGTGCCAGCAGGCCACCACAGGGTAGGACTGAAGCTTTCTTT. Amino acid sequence: CASRPPQGRTEAFF. The rearrangement uses TRBV7-9 and TRBJ1-1, with TRBD1 as a possible D gene (6 bases). CDR1 is SEHNR and CDR2 is FQNEAQ in the germline V gene (reference sequence). Trimming shortened V by 6 bases and J by 5 bases, and 16 bases separated the two germline ends. The CDR3 length is 14 residues.

The V and J genes are TRBV19 and TRBJ1-2, with 7 bases that match TRBD1. Losses at the gene ends were 8 bases for V and 0 bases for J; bases not matched to a gene: 9. The CDR3 is 15 residues long. Germline CDR1 reads LNHDA; CDR2 reads SQIVND (reference sequence). The CDR3 nucleotides are TGTGCCAGTCAATCTCGAACAGGGGCTAACTATGGCTACACCTTC. Its translation is CASQSRTGANYGYTF.

The chain employs TRBV5-1 and TRBJ1-6, with TRBD1 identical over 9 bases. CDR1 is SGHRS, CDR2 YFSETQ, per germline. After removal of 4 bases from V and 9 bases from J, the junction contained 11 bases not matched to a gene. The CDR3 is 16 amino acids. This chain's CDR3 is CASSPEGTGTGSPLHF. The CDR3 DNA reads as TGCGCCAGCAGCCCGGAGGGGACAGGGACCGGTTCACCCCTCCACTTT.

The chain couples TRBV9 to TRBJ1-2; D is perhaps TRBD1 (6 bases). Per the germline V gene, CDR1 is SGDLS and CDR2 is YYNGEE. CDR3 size: 13 residues. V lost 7 bases, J lost 0 bases, and 10 bases lay in between. The CDR3 protein is CASRRGSNYGYTF. In DNA, the CDR3 is TGTGCCAGCCGCAGGGGATCTAACTATGGCTACACCTTC.

This clone showed up just once. The chain carries TRBV7-2 and TRBJ2-3; 10 nucleotides match TRBD1. V lost 2 bases, J lost 10 bases, and 3 bases stayed unmatched. The CDR3 has 13 amino acids. CDR1 and CDR2 from the germline V gene are SGHTA and FQGNSA. The CDR3: CASSLIGQGAQYF. Written as DNA, the CDR3 is TGTGCCAGCAGCTTAATCGGACAGGGGGCGCAGTATTTT.

The V and J genes are TRBV3-1 (or the pseudogene TRBV3-2) and TRBJ2-5, with 14 bases aligning to TRBD2. The CDR3 is made up of 19 amino acids. J was trimmed by 1 base and V by 4 bases; bases with no gene match: 11. Per the germline V gene, CDR1 is LGHDT and CDR2 is YNNKEL (reference sequence). CDR3: CASSPRLAGGPGVQETQYF. The CDR3 region has the DNA TGTGCCAGCAGCCCGAGACTAGCGGGGGGGCCGGGGGTCCAAGAGACCCAGTACTTC.

The chain is built from TRBV2 and TRBJ1-1; no clear D. The V and J ends lost 1 base and 10 bases respectively, with 10 bases between them. Looked up from germline, CDR1 is SNHLY and CDR2 is FYNNEI. The CDR3 is made up of 12 amino acids. The CDR3 loop reads CASSEEEIGAFF. CDR3 DNA: TGTGCCAGCAGTGAAGAGGAGATAGGAGCTTTCTTT.

This clone was seen a handful of times. The chain is built from TRBV28 and TRBJ2-1, with TRBD2 matching 9 bases. CDR1 MDHEN and CDR2 SYDVKM come from the germline V gene. The ends lost 5 bases at V and 2 bases at J; junction bases unmatched: 4. CDR3 length: 15 amino acids. CDR3 sequence (DNA): TGTGCCAGCAGTCGCCCTAGCGGGGCCTACAATGAGCAGTTCTTC. Translating it yields CASSRPSGAYNEQFF.

This clone appeared once. The J gene is TRBJ1-5, the V gene TRBV12-5; no firm D call. The germline CDR1 and CDR2 sequences are LGHNT and FRNRAP. CDR3 size: 17 residues. Trimming removed 6 bases from V and 2 bases from J, with 20 bases in between. In DNA, the CDR3 is TGTGCTAGTGGAAACTTCTTCGACTTGCGTGGCAATCAGCCCCAGCATTTT. Residues: CASGNFFDLRGNQPQHF.

The chain employs TRBV11-2 and TRBJ2-7; 8 nucleotides align to TRBD1. Trimming at V came to 3 bases and at J to 3 bases, leaving 4 bases not matched to a gene. Germline CDR1 is SGHAT and CDR2 is FQNNGV. The CDR3 covers 14 residues. The DNA for the CDR3 is TGTGCCAGCAGCTTGGACAGGGACATCTACGAGCAGTACTTC. Translated: CASSLDRDIYEQYF.

The chain recombines TRBV3-1 (or the pseudogene TRBV3-2) with TRBJ2-7, with D uncertain. The CDR3 extends over 13 amino acids. The germline CDR1 and CDR2 sequences are LGHDT and YNNKEL (reference sequence). Trimming took off 4 bases at V and 0 bases at J, with 7 bases between the two ends. CDR3 coding DNA: TGTGCCAGCAGCCGCTTGAGCTCCTACGAGCAGTACTTC. Residues: CASSRLSSYEQYF.

This chain connects TRBV6-5 to TRBJ1-2; no reliable D call. The germline V and J ends were trimmed by 2 bases and 8 bases, with 12 bases remaining between them. CDR3 length: 13 amino acids. The V gene's germline CDR1 is MNHEY and CDR2 SVGAGI. The CDR3 DNA reads TGTGCCAGCAGTTACCGAGGCACGGTAGGCTACACCTTC. Translation: CASSYRGTVGYTF.

The V and J genes are TRBV18 and TRBJ2-7; TRBD1 might be the D (5 bases). Trimming removed 2 bases at V and 7 bases at J, with 12 bases between. The CDR3 is 13 residues long. Germline V gene sequence: CDR1 KGHSH, CDR2 LQKENI. CDR3: CASSPGAPREQYF. DNA of the CDR3: TGTGCCAGCTCACCAGGGGCCCCCCGGGAGCAGTACTTC.

The genes are TRBV6-2 or TRBV6-3 and TRBJ1-6; D remains unclear. CDR1 and CDR2 from the germline V gene are MNHEY and SVGEGT. Trimming took 6 bases from V and 10 from J, leaving 19 bases between them. CDR3 length: 15 amino acids. The CDR3 protein is CASSRASHERSPLHF. CDR3 nucleotide sequence: TGTGCCAGCAGCCGCGCATCTCATGAAAGATCACCCCTCCACTTT.

This clone has a handful of counts. V and J are TRBV7-2 and TRBJ1-4; 7 bases are shared with TRBD1. V was pared by 0 bases and J by 4 bases, with 2 bases of the junction left unmatched. This CDR3 is 15 amino acids long. Germline assignment: CDR1 SGHTA and CDR2 FQGNSA. This chain's CDR3 is CASSLAAGGNEKLFF. In nucleotides, the CDR3 is TGTGCCAGCAGCTTAGCGGCAGGGGGTAATGAAAAACTGTTTTTT.

Turning to this clone: Other DNA sequences in the sample encode the same CDR3. This chain uses TRBV18 with TRBJ1-3; 7 nucleotides agree with TRBD1. The CDR3 has 14 residues. CDR1 KGHSH and CDR2 LQKENI come from the germline V gene. The trim removed 3 bases at V and 2 bases at J, leaving 1 base unmatched. CDR3 in DNA: TGTGCCAGCTCACCCGACAGGGCTGGAAACACCATATATTTT. Its protein product is CASSPDRAGNTIYF. Using reference TRBV18 and TRBJ1-3 for the parts outside the CDR3, the full variable domain is NAGVMQNPRHLVRRRGQEARLRCSPMKGHSHVYWYRQLPEEGLKFMVYLQKENIIDESGMPKERFSAEFPKEGPSILRIQQVVRGDSAAYFCASSPDRAGNTIYFGEGSWLTVV.

The chain recombines TRBV12-3 or TRBV12-4 with TRBJ1-4; TRBD1 aligns across 8 bases. CDR3 size: 13 residues. V lost 7 bases and J lost 8; bases outside the gene matches: 6. In DNA form, the CDR3 reads TGTGCCAGCACCATGACAGGGGTCGAAAAACTGTTTTTT. Its translation is CASTMTGVEKLFF.

The chain recombines TRBV5-1 with TRBJ1-1; 8 bases map to TRBD1. The V and J ends lost 4 bases and 3 bases, in that order; junction bases with no gene match: 5. This CDR3 has 14 residues. CDR1 and CDR2 (germline): SGHRS, YFSETQ. CDR3 protein: CASSGQGGDTEAFF. CDR3 sequence (DNA): TGCGCCAGCAGCGGACAGGGTGGAGACACTGAAGCTTTCTTT. Together with reference TRBV5-1 and TRBJ1-1, the CDR3 gives the full variable domain: KAGVTQTPRYLIKTRGQQVTLSCSPISGHRSVSWYQQTPGQGLQFLFEYFSETQRNKGNFPGRFSGRQFSNSRSEMNVSTLELGDSALYLCASSGQGGDTEAFFGQGTRLTVV.

The chain recombines TRBV2 with TRBJ2-5, with D perhaps TRBD2 (6 bases). Trimming stripped 7 bases from V and 7 bases from J, with 19 bases between. Germline V gene lookup returns CDR1 SNHLY and CDR2 FYNNEI. The CDR3 consists of 14 residues. CDR3 amino acids: CASTTGTRAGTQYF. The DNA of the CDR3 is TGTGCCAGCACAACCGGGACTCGCGCCGGGACCCAGTACTTC.

V and J are TRBV6-2 or TRBV6-3 and TRBJ1-2; 7 nucleotides match TRBD1. Trimming removed 6 bases from V and 5 bases from J; junction bases left unmatched: 18. In germline, CDR1 is MNHEY, CDR2 SVGEGT. The length of the CDR3 is 17 residues. The CDR3 loop is CASSPGTAIGYSYGYTF. CDR3 bases: TGTGCCAGCAGCCCAGGGACAGCAATAGGATATTCGTATGGCTACACCTTC.

The chain carries TRBV28 and TRBJ1-2; D not resolved. This CDR3 contains 14 residues. Germline CDR1 and CDR2: MDHEN and SYDVKM. The V end lost 7 bases, the J end lost 8 bases, and 20 bases lay between the germline ends. CDR3 DNA: TGTGCCAGCACCCTGGGGAGGCCCCGGTTAGGCTACACCTTC. Its protein is CASTLGRPRLGYTF.

Turning to this clone: Additional DNA sequences in this sample encode the identical CDR3. The chain joins TRBV5-5 to TRBJ2-5; 11 bases map to TRBD2. The CDR3 extends over 15 amino acids. Germline trimming cut 1 base from V and 5 bases from J; bases unmatched to any gene: 4. Germline values: CDR1 SGHKS, CDR2 YYEKEE (reference sequence). The CDR3 sequence: CASSLNSGGAETQYF. Here the CDR3 DNA reads TGTGCCAGCAGCTTGAATAGCGGGGGGGCTGAGACCCAGTACTTC.

The genes are TRBV10-3 and TRBJ1-1; 11 nucleotides match TRBD1. CDR3 size: 16 residues. The germline V gene has CDR1 ENHRY and CDR2 SYGVKD. V dropped 4 bases and J dropped 1; count of bases not matched to a gene: 5. The chain's CDR3 is CAISARGTGGNTEAFF. DNA for the CDR3: TGTGCCATCAGTGCCCGAGGGACAGGGGGGAACACTGAAGCTTTCTTT.

The chain links TRBV24-1 to TRBJ1-2; D uncertain. V lost 9 bases and J 9 bases, leaving 19 bases between the germline ends. The CDR3 totals 13 residues. Germline assignment: CDR1 KGHDR and CDR2 SFDVKD. Here the CDR3 reads CATSSGSQDRYTF. Here the CDR3 DNA reads TGTGCCACCTCCTCCGGGTCCCAAGACCGCTACACCTTC.